Detailed here is one T cell receptor (beta chain). Its target is not known. The CDR3 length is 16 residues. Looked up from germline, CDR1 is LGHNA and CDR2 is YNFKEQ. V gave up 4 bases and J gave up 4 bases, with 18 bases separating them. Primers: 60 Vbeta forward and 13 Jbeta reverse. The data were produced by immunoSEQ multiplex PCR, yet TCRdb's version contains in-frame clones alone and is incomplete. The sample contains 37,000 or so clones, roughly four fifths of which appear only once. This sample is drawn from a study of cytomegalovirus exposure and HLA in healthy donors. Study summary: A data release that came early held around 85 million unique TCRs from HLA-typed donors. Overall study results and limits: Analysis performed later found about 18,000 TCR beta sequences associated with HLA alleles at 0.05 false discovery rate.

Material for sequencing was PBMCs. J is TRBJ2-3 and V is TRBV4-2; D possibly corresponds to TRBD2 (6 bases). The TCR sequence derives from a woman in her 40s in good health and CMV-seronegative. CDR3 loop: CASSPLEGSGADTQYF. The CDR3 DNA sequence: TGTGCCAGCAGCCCTCTCGAGGGGTCGGGGGCAGATACGCAGTATTTT.